This TCR beta chain was identified in a study of T cells in localized non-small cell lung cancer. Libraries were prepared by immunoSEQ multiplex PCR; TCRdb keeps only in-frame clonotypes and omits some of them. The profile shows roughly 1,300 clones, about 31% of them singletons. The V gene end was trimmed by 4 bases and the J gene end by 5 bases; junction bases not matched to a gene: 7. Germline CDR1 reads SGDLS; CDR2 reads YYNGEE. The CDR3 runs 15 residues. This sample comprised lung tumor tissue, obtained before any cancer treatment. This TCR was recovered from a male donor at least 60 years old with stage II squamous cell lung carcinoma. The chain joins TRBV9 to TRBJ2-1, with 9 bases fitting TRBD2. CDR3 sequence reads: CASSPRLAENNEQFF. In nucleotides, the CDR3 is TGTGCCAGCAGCCCCAGACTAGCGGAAAACAATGAGCAGTTCTTC.